The rows below give T cell receptor beta chains drawn from one sample of a study of blood T cell repertoires in COVID-19. The assay was immunoSEQ multiplex PCR, and TCRdb's table has in-frame clones only and misses some. Seen here are about 360,000 clones, 80% to 90% observed once, and the top ten hold approximately 1.2%. Specimen: PBMCs or T cells enriched from blood (not recorded which). The origin of the receptors is a man aged 25 to 45 who had recovered from COVID-19. Each CDR3 is given with its conserved first and last residue. A D gene is named only where the DNA matches it firmly. Not every row has a clone size; where given, it reads once, few, many or a size class.

-,TRBV24-1,-,TRBJ2-3,CATSDQGTDTQYF,TGTGCCACCAGTGATCAGGGCACAGATACGCAGTATTTT
once,TRBV4-2,-,TRBJ2-1,CASSQDLSADWMEQFF,TGTGCCAGCAGCCAAGATTTATCCGCAGACTGGATGGAGCAGTTCTTC
-,TRBV29-1,TRBD1,TRBJ2-7,CSTRTGSAYEQYF,TGCAGCACTCGGACAGGGAGCGCCTACGAGCAGTACTTC
-,TRBV4-1,-,TRBJ1-1,CASSQSGTPSNTEAFF,TGCGCCAGCAGCCAATCCGGGACACCCTCGAACACTGAAGCTTTCTTT
-,TRBV5-1,-,TRBJ1-4,CASSLGSGNNEKLFF,TGCGCCAGCAGCTTGGGTTCAGGGAATAATGAAAAACTGTTTTTT
once,TRBV5-5,TRBD1,TRBJ1-6,CATQDRGGPSPLHF,TGTGCCACCCAGGACAGGGGAGGGCCTTCACCCCTCCACTTT
-,TRBV10-3,TRBD1,TRBJ2-1,CAISLTGASMGNEQFF,TGTGCCATCAGTCTCACAGGGGCCTCAATGGGGAATGAGCAGTTCTTC
-,TRBV19,-,TRBJ1-1,CASSIHAGPNTEAFF,TGTGCCAGTAGTATCCACGCGGGACCGAACACTGAAGCTTTCTTT
-,TRBV6-2/TRBV6-3,-,TRBJ1-2,CASSYDGDLAGYTF,TGTGCCAGCAGTTACGATGGAGACCTTGCGGGCTACACCTTC
-,TRBV7-9,-,TRBJ1-2,CASSLAGRVNGYTF,TGTGCCAGCAGCTTAGCGGGCAGGGTAAACGGCTACACCTTC
once,TRBV24-1,TRBD1,TRBJ2-1,CATSDRQGTGSYNEQFF,TGTGCCACCAGTGATCGACAGGGGACCGGCTCCTACAATGAGCAGTTCTTC
-,TRBV12-5,-,TRBJ2-3,CASGLLIRGLTFSSTDTQYF,TGTGCTAGTGGTTTGTTAATAAGGGGACTGACCTTTTCTAGCACAGATACGCAGTATTTT
-,TRBV5-1,-,TRBJ2-3,CASSLAGLVGRDTQYF,TGCGCCAGCAGCTTGGCCGGTCTAGTGGGTCGGGATACGCAGTATTTT
-,TRBV5-1,-,TRBJ1-2,CASSPDQGSYGYTF,TGCGCCAGCAGCCCGGACCAAGGGAGCTATGGCTACACCTTC
-,TRBV21-1,-,TRBJ2-1,CASSKVARGSYNEQFF,-
-,TRBV6-5,-,TRBJ2-1,CASRSLSPSYNEQFF,TGTGCCAGCAGGTCCCTGTCCCCCTCCTACAATGAGCAGTTCTTC
-,TRBV12-3/TRBV12-4,-,TRBJ2-7,CASSSQGYEQYF,TGTGCCAGCAGTTCACAGGGATACGAGCAGTACTTC
-,TRBV11-2,TRBD1,TRBJ2-2,CASSVSGQPGTGELFF,TGTGCCAGCAGCGTATCGGGACAGCCGGGCACCGGGGAGCTGTTTTTT
-,TRBV4-3,TRBD1,TRBJ2-2,CASSAPGGSGELFF,TGCGCCAGCAGCGCCCCAGGGGGCAGCGGGGAGCTGTTTTTT
few,TRBV12-3/TRBV12-4,-,TRBJ1-6,CASSLAGGMGLHF,TGTGCCAGCAGTTTAGCTGGAGGGATGGGCCTCCACTTT
-,TRBV7-7,TRBD2,TRBJ2-1,CASSPQRGGSEQFF,TGTGCTAGCAGCCCGCAGCGGGGGGGCAGTGAGCAGTTCTTC
-,TRBV12-5,TRBD2,TRBJ2-7,CASAPPPGLAAYEQYF,TGTGCTAGTGCCCCACCACCGGGACTAGCGGCTTACGAGCAGTACTTC
once,TRBV2,-,TRBJ2-7,CASGLSGEQYF,TGTGCCAGCGGTTTATCGGGGGAGCAGTACTTC
-,TRBV12-3/TRBV12-4,-,TRBJ2-7,CASSFVHEQYF,TGTGCCAGCAGTTTCGTCCACGAGCAGTACTTC
-,TRBV2,TRBD1,TRBJ1-5,CASSEGQGDQPQHF,TGTGCCAGCAGTGAGGGGCAGGGGGATCAGCCCCAGCATTTT
-,TRBV3-1/TRBV3-2,-,TRBJ2-3,CASSQGPTRGTDTQYF,TGTGCCAGCAGCCAAGGCCCTACCCGGGGAACAGATACGCAGTATTTT
-,TRBV12-3/TRBV12-4,-,TRBJ2-3,CASSSRPDTQYF,TGTGCCAGCAGTTCGCGGCCCGATACGCAGTATTTT
-,TRBV3-1/TRBV3-2,TRBD1,TRBJ1-3,CASSRPLTGSGNTIYF,TGTGCCAGCAGCCGACCCCTGACAGGGTCTGGAAACACCATATATTTT
-,TRBV4-3,TRBD2,TRBJ2-3,CASSERTPRGGGTDTQYF,TGCGCCAGCAGCGAACGAACGCCCCGGGGGGGCGGGACAGATACGCAGTATTTT
once,TRBV2,TRBD1,TRBJ2-2,CATSGTGITGELFF,TGTGCCACCTCAGGGACAGGGATAACCGGGGAGCTGTTTTTT
-,TRBV30,TRBD1,TRBJ2-3,CAWRKTGGTDTQYF,TGTGCCTGGAGGAAAACAGGGGGTACAGATACGCAGTATTTT
-,TRBV7-8,-,TRBJ1-3,CASSLLMTGLMNSGNTIYF,TGTGCCAGCAGCTTGCTCATGACGGGACTAATGAACTCTGGAAACACCATATATTTT
once,TRBV3-1/TRBV3-2,-,TRBJ1-2,CASSQDHRGSYGYTF,TGTGCCAGCAGCCAAGATCATCGGGGGAGCTATGGCTACACCTTC
-,TRBV19,-,TRBJ1-5,CASSIFPRETQPQHF,TGTGCCAGTAGTATTTTCCCCCGGGAAACGCAGCCCCAGCATTTT
once,TRBV27,TRBD1,TRBJ2-7,CASTKHGDRGVGEQYF,TGTGCCAGCACCAAACACGGGGACAGGGGGGTGGGAGAGCAGTACTTC
-,TRBV12-5,-,TRBJ1-1,CASARGDMNTEAFF,TGTGCTAGTGCCCGGGGGGACATGAACACTGAAGCTTTCTTT
-,TRBV7-9,-,TRBJ1-1,CASSVVEAGTEAFF,TGTGCCAGCAGCGTTGTCGAGGCTGGCACTGAAGCTTTCTTT
-,TRBV6-5,TRBD1,TRBJ2-2,CASRDRQGTTGELFF,TGTGCCAGCAGAGACAGACAGGGCACTACCGGGGAGCTGTTTTTT
-,TRBV12-3/TRBV12-4,-,TRBJ1-4,CASSLQIVEKLFF,TGTGCCAGCAGTTTACAAATTGTGGAAAAACTGTTTTTT
once,TRBV3-1/TRBV3-2,-,TRBJ1-1,CASSQTTSGGNTEAFF,TGTGCCAGCAGCCAAACCACCTCCGGCGGGAACACTGAAGCTTTCTTT
once,TRBV9,TRBD2,TRBJ2-1,CASSGTSPYNEQFF,TGTGCCAGCAGCGGGACTAGCCCCTACAATGAGCAGTTCTTC
-,TRBV10-3,TRBD2,TRBJ2-2,CATHPERGIAGELFF,TGTGCCACCCACCCCGAGCGGGGGATCGCCGGGGAGCTGTTTTTT
-,TRBV9,-,TRBJ2-3,CASSPGPRADTQYF,TGTGCCAGCAGCCCAGGGCCCCGAGCAGATACGCAGTATTTT
-,TRBV19,TRBD1,TRBJ1-5,CASSMGTGYSQPQHF,TGTGCCAGTAGTATGGGGACAGGGTATAGTCAGCCCCAGCATTTT
-,TRBV7-2,-,TRBJ1-1,CASSLMPGNTEAFF,TGTGCCAGCAGCTTAATGCCGGGAAACACTGAAGCTTTCTTT
-,TRBV9,TRBD1,TRBJ1-1,CASSVGTGLSEGRAFF,TGTGCCAGCAGCGTAGGGACAGGGCTATCGGAGGGGAGAGCTTTCTTT
-,TRBV7-3,-,TRBJ2-3,CASSLGPLTDTQYF,TGTGCCAGCAGCTTGGGCCCCCTCACAGATACGCAGTATTTT
-,TRBV5-1,-,TRBJ1-2,CASSLVGGWEGYTF,TGCGCCAGCAGCTTGGTCGGGGGTTGGGAAGGCTACACCTTC
-,TRBV2,-,TRBJ1-6,CATLTSTLHF,TGTGCCACCCTCACTTCCACCCTCCACTTT
-,TRBV4-1,-,TRBJ1-5,CASRESRSSNQPQHF,TGCGCCAGCCGAGAATCTCGGAGTAGCAATCAGCCCCAGCATTTT
-,TRBV18,TRBD1,TRBJ2-7,CASSPDRGREQYF,TGTGCCAGCTCACCGGACAGGGGGAGAGAGCAGTACTTC